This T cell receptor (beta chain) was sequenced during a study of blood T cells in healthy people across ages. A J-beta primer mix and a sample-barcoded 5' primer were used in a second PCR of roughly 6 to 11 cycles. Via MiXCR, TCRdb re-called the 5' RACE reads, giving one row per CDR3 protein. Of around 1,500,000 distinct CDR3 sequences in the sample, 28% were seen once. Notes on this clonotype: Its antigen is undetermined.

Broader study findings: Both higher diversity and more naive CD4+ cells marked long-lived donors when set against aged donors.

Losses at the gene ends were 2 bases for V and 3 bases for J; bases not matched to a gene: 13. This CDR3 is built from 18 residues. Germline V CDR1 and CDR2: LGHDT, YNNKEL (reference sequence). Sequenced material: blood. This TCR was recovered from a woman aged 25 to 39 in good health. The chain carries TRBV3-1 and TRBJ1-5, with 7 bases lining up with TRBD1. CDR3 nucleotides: TGTGCCAGCAGCCAAAATAGTTTGTCGACAGGGAACAATCAGCCCCAGCATTTT. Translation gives CASSQNSLSTGNNQPQHF.